The source of this T cell receptor beta chain is a study of blood T cell repertoires in COVID-19. Study at large: Italy, Spain and the United States were the sources of the convalescent and acute COVID-19 samples. The cDNA or gDNA used as material had been derived from T cells, B-cell-depleted T cells, or PBMCs.

As originally analysed: From reference gene primer amplification, estimates of nucleated cell counts were derived. The repertoire was sequenced with immunoSEQ multiplex PCR; TCRdb's copy has only in-frame clones and lacks some. The V and J calls and clone size were taken over from that table, and D and trimming were inferred from the DNA. The data contain around 260,000 clones, around nine tenths of them singletons. V shed 7 bases, J shed 8 bases, and the junction held 11 bases outside the gene matches. The CDR3 covers 15 residues. CDR1 and CDR2 (germline): SGHNT, YYREEE (reference sequence). This sequence originates from a man under 40 with active or convalescent COVID-19. Sequencing was performed on peripheral blood. The gene calls are TRBV5-4 and TRBJ1-6; the match to TRBD1 covers 8 bases. Here the CDR3 DNA reads TGTGCCAGCCAGGAGGAGGGACAGGTCTATTCACCCCTCCACTTT. This translates into CASQEEGQVYSPLHF.